This T cell receptor beta chain was retrieved from a study of identical twins (dated by TCRdb to 2016 to 2017). About the full investigation: TCR alpha and beta repertoires from monozygotic twins, unrelated adults of various ages and cord blood were deep-sequenced to test whether fetal clonotypes persist. Replicate twin experiments were performed at different times using different library preparation protocols to rule out contamination. On the study overall, not on this receptor specifically: Compared with coincidental sharing between unrelated individuals, out-of-frame TCR alpha sequences shared between twins showed an excess of sequences with low generation probability. Invariant T cells such as MAIT and iNKT could partly confound zero-insertion analyses, though diverse VJ usage argued against this for most clonotypes. A weaker excess of twin sharing was found in beta out-of-frame sequences because the signal-to-noise ratio was lowered by fewer shared sequences. Abundant cord blood beta clonotypes had fewer insertions, young adult naive repertoires showed a similar but weaker trend, and memory repertoires showed no such trend. Conclusions relied on cross-sectional statistical analysis, since the same donors could not be followed over many years. Recombination models systematically underestimated out-of-frame TCR alpha sharing in monozygotic twins but agreed with sharing between unrelated individuals.

Only healthy Caucasian donors were included. The twin cohort consisted of three pairs of female monozygotic twins, all aged roughly 18 to 29 years. CD4+ and CD8+ T cell populations were isolated with positive isolation kits from Invitrogen. This clonotype was seen a few times. This clone's antigen is unknown. Base qualities are not at hand, and no much larger clone is one base apart. Receptor libraries were prepared by 5' RACE. Sequencing was carried out with an Illumina HiSeq 2000. Template switching introduced a universal primer binding site; the final cDNA contained a unique molecular identifier, enabling accurate counting of TCR cDNA molecules. Specific primers in the conserved constant-segment region were used to synthesize first-strand cDNA for TCR alpha and beta chains. To control for contamination, every cDNA library was double barcoded, receiving both a SMART-Mk sample barcode and Illumina barcodes. TruSeq adapter sequences and Illumina sample barcodes were added in two successive PCR steps. Sequencing of the TCR alpha and beta cDNA libraries was done on the Illumina HiSeq platform using custom primers. The source study handled its data this way. MiGEC was used to process raw reads and extract unique molecular identifiers, and MiXCR was used to find CDR3 positions. Recombination models were inferred per individual with the repgenHMM and IGoR tools using an EM algorithm. Shared clonotypes were analyzed with the tcR package in R, and sharing was normalized by the product of cloneset sizes. To study raw recombination free of thymic and clonal selection effects, out-of-frame nonproductive sequences were analyzed. TCRdb applied fastp at Q25 and MiXCR to the public reads, then kept only in-frame beta chains. Rows with a matching CDR3 protein are joined into one entry that keeps the most common DNA and genes. The V and J calls, along with clone size, are taken from TCRdb and not from the paper's own processing. The sample table contains 400,000 to 550,000 distinct CDR3 sequences; only one count was recorded for 20% to 25% of them. Around 0.9% of the sample is taken by the ten largest.

The germline V gene specifies SGHRS as CDR1 and YFSETQ as CDR2. The CDR3 measures 17 amino acids from cysteine to phenylalanine. CDR3 DNA only is kept here, 51 bases in frame from base 1. Germline trimming: 0 bases from V, 1 base from J; junction bases outside gene matches: 4. This sample was shared with a second study, whose subject was T cells expressing NK-cell markers. As the second paper documents: In sorted CD3+CD56+NKG2C+, CD3+CD56+NKG2C- and CD3+CD56-NKG2C+ T-cell subsets from eight donors, TCR beta-chain repertoires were profiled. Seven of the eight sequenced donors were HCMV-seropositive and one was HCMV-seronegative. To restrict sorting to alphabetaTCR-expressing T cells, an anti-gammadeltaTCR antibody was added in several experiments. For six donors, the dominant CD3+CD56+NKG2C+ clonotypes were among the top 10 CD8+ clonotypes and accounted for 1.0-7.0% of CD8+ T cells. Those dominant clonotypes were again the most abundant among CD3+CD56-NKG2C+ cells in four donors, at about 25-65%. It remained unclear whether the expanded NKG2C-expressing T cell clones were specific for HCMV antigens. Randomly selected healthy volunteers, three men and five women, were used as the eight sequenced donors. A commercial ELISA kit detecting HCMV-specific IgG in serum was used to determine HCMV serostatus. MIGEC was used to demultiplex reads and group reads by UMI, and MiTCR was used to assemble and quantify clonotypes. To exclude erroneous sequences, any TCR cDNA sequence not supported by at least two reads was discarded. The tcR package was used for downstream repertoire analysis, and clonotypes were matched between fractions using CDR3 nucleotide sequence together with V segment. VDJmatch was used to annotate antigen specificity against VDJdb, with one amino acid substitution in CDR3 allowed.

Recombination connected TRBV5-1 to TRBJ2-3; 11 of the junction bases match TRBD2. Sequenced: CD4+ T cells sorted from blood. This receptor was obtained from a woman aged 18-35 years in good health. CDR3 sequence: CASSLGLAGLRTDTQYF. The DNA reads as follows: TGCGCCAGCAGCTTGGGACTAGCGGGGTTACGCACAGATACGCAGTATTTT.